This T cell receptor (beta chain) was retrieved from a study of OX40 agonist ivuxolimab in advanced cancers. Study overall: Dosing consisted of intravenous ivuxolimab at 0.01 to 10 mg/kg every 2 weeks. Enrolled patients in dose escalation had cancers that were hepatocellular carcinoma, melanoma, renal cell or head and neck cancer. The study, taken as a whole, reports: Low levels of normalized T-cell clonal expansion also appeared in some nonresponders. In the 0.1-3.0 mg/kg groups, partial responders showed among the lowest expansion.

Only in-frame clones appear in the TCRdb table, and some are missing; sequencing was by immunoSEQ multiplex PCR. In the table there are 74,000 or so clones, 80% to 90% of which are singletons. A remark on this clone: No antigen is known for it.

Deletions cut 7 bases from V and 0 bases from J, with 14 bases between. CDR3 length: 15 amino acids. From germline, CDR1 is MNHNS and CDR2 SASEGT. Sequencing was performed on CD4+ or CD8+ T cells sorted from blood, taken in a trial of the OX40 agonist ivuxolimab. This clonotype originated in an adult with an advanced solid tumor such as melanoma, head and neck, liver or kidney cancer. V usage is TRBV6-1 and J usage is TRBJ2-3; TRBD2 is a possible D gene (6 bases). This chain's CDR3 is CASTAGSGSTDTQYF. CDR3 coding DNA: TGTGCCAGCACCGCAGGTAGCGGTAGCACAGATACGCAGTATTTT.